This T cell receptor (beta chain) was retrieved from a study of beta chain features in type 1 diabetes. V gave up 1 base and J gave up 1 base, with 10 bases separating them. The CDR3 runs to 15 residues. Per the germline V gene, CDR1 is SGHTA and CDR2 is FQGNSA. Staining for CD45RO/CCR7/CD25/CD127/CD95/CD27 allowed sorting of CD4+ naive, central memory, regulatory and stem cell-like memory cells. This clone was detected a few times. The antigen is undetermined. The entirety of the isolated RNA underwent reverse transcription, so expressed TCRB transcripts were sequenced. Sequenced by immunoSEQ multiplex PCR; TCRdb stores in-frame clones only, minus some. The sample lists about 930,000 clones, about 17% occurring once. Study-wide points: Amplification by PCR could prefer shorter templates, with the same effect in patients and controls. Healthy donors had naive, central memory and Treg TCRB repertoires that appeared less similar than those seen among patients. There was a moderate but significant shortening of TCRB CDR3s in all four CD4+ subsets of Type 1 diabetes patients.

This chain connects TRBV7-2 to TRBJ1-1, with D tentatively TRBD1 (5 bases). This clonotype originated in a woman between 18 and 29 years old in good health. The source material was naive CD4+ T cells from blood. The DNA of the CDR3 is TGTGCCAGCAGCTTAGGAGGGGTTGGGAACACTGAAGCTTTCTTT. Translating gives CASSLGGVGNTEAFF.